Listed below are T cell receptor beta chains from one sample, sequenced in a study of cytomegalovirus exposure and HLA in healthy donors. This table comes from immunoSEQ multiplex PCR, and its TCRdb copy is limited to in-frame clones, with some not included. The sample consists of around 190,000 clones, about 78% of them appearing once. The sample taken for sequencing was PBMCs. These receptors originate from a woman aged 30 to 39 in good health and CMV-seronegative. The CDR3 runs from the conserved cysteine through the conserved F or W. The size entry is marked missing in some rows and otherwise reads once, few, many or a size class.

cdr3_length: 14
v_call: TRBV19
clone_size: .
j_call: TRBJ2-2
cdr3_aa: CASSVTRNTGELFF

cdr3_length: 15
v_call: TRBV30
clone_size: .
j_call: TRBJ1-1
cdr3_aa: CAWSPRGQGWTEAFF

cdr3_length: 17
v_call: TRBV5-1
clone_size: .
j_call: TRBJ1-3
cdr3_aa: CASSLGRDKPSGNTIYF

cdr3_length: 15
v_call: TRBV19
clone_size: .
j_call: TRBJ2-1
cdr3_aa: CASTPTVSSYNEQFF

cdr3_length: 14
v_call: TRBV5-1
clone_size: .
j_call: TRBJ1-4
cdr3_aa: CASSLGQGGEKLFF

cdr3_length: 17
v_call: TRBV4-1
clone_size: .
j_call: TRBJ2-5
cdr3_aa: CASSHHPGTRFQETQYF

cdr3_length: 13
v_call: TRBV19
clone_size: .
j_call: TRBJ1-1
cdr3_aa: CATPGRGGTEAFF

cdr3_length: 15
v_call: TRBV5-1
clone_size: .
j_call: TRBJ2-7
cdr3_aa: CASSASGTSLEEQYF

cdr3_length: 14
v_call: TRBV6-6
clone_size: .
j_call: TRBJ2-2
cdr3_aa: CASSDSGNTGELFF

cdr3_length: 15
v_call: TRBV15
clone_size: .
j_call: TRBJ1-4
cdr3_aa: CATSREYTEGEKLFF

cdr3_length: 16
v_call: TRBV9
clone_size: few
j_call: TRBJ2-7
cdr3_aa: CASSVGTSGSGYEQYF

cdr3_length: 14
v_call: TRBV6-1
clone_size: .
j_call: TRBJ2-5
cdr3_aa: CASPKGGRGETQYF

cdr3_length: 16
v_call: TRBV5-1
clone_size: few
j_call: TRBJ1-3
cdr3_aa: CASSLAGRDRFNTIYF

cdr3_length: 14
v_call: TRBV30
clone_size: .
j_call: TRBJ2-1
cdr3_aa: CAWRRQGAKNEQFF

cdr3_length: 16
v_call: TRBV7-2
clone_size: .
j_call: TRBJ2-3
cdr3_aa: CASSRGTSRTTDTQYF

cdr3_length: 16
v_call: TRBV30
clone_size: .
j_call: TRBJ1-2
cdr3_aa: CAWKSLPGHSNYGYTF

cdr3_length: 13
v_call: TRBV6-1
clone_size: once
j_call: TRBJ1-2
cdr3_aa: CASNLDRDYGYTF

cdr3_length: 18
v_call: TRBV12-5
clone_size: .
j_call: TRBJ2-1
cdr3_aa: CASGLAQGGLAPYNEQFF

cdr3_length: 16
v_call: TRBV25-1
clone_size: .
j_call: TRBJ2-2
cdr3_aa: CASSEVTSRSTGELFF

cdr3_length: 16
v_call: TRBV7-8
clone_size: .
j_call: TRBJ1-4
cdr3_aa: CASSYFGGETNEKLFF

cdr3_length: 15
v_call: TRBV7-6
clone_size: .
j_call: TRBJ1-4
cdr3_aa: CASSFSDRGGEKLFF

cdr3_length: 16
v_call: TRBV28
clone_size: .
j_call: TRBJ2-1
cdr3_aa: CASSGAPGLSEGEQFF

cdr3_length: 15
v_call: TRBV15
clone_size: .
j_call: TRBJ1-3
cdr3_aa: CATSRDFVQLDTIYF

cdr3_length: 15
v_call: TRBV7-3
clone_size: few
j_call: TRBJ2-3
cdr3_aa: CASSLIASGTDTQYF

cdr3_length: 12
v_call: TRBV4-2
clone_size: .
j_call: TRBJ1-2
cdr3_aa: CASSHRGHGYTF

cdr3_length: 13
v_call: TRBV11-2
clone_size: few
j_call: TRBJ2-7
cdr3_aa: CASSWEASYEQYF

cdr3_length: 13
v_call: TRBV2
clone_size: .
j_call: TRBJ2-1
cdr3_aa: CASCSLSYNEQFF

cdr3_length: 14
v_call: TRBV5-1
clone_size: .
j_call: TRBJ2-7
cdr3_aa: CASTMSTSGSEQYF

cdr3_length: 15
v_call: TRBV11-2
clone_size: .
j_call: TRBJ2-3
cdr3_aa: CASSRRGLIADTQYF

cdr3_length: 12
v_call: TRBV30
clone_size: few
j_call: TRBJ1-3
cdr3_aa: CAWTSSGNTIYF

cdr3_length: 13
v_call: TRBV2
clone_size: .
j_call: TRBJ1-5
cdr3_aa: CASSEVANQPQHF

cdr3_length: 11
v_call: TRBV6-1
clone_size: few
j_call: TRBJ1-2
cdr3_aa: CASSSRVGYTF

cdr3_length: 16
v_call: TRBV7-2
clone_size: .
j_call: TRBJ1-6
cdr3_aa: CASSLLHGTVGSPLHF

cdr3_length: 16
v_call: TRBV30
clone_size: .
j_call: TRBJ1-5
cdr3_aa: CAWSSGQGLYDQPQHF

cdr3_length: 14
v_call: TRBV7-9
clone_size: .
j_call: TRBJ1-2
cdr3_aa: CASSSGTVNYGYTF

cdr3_length: 14
v_call: TRBV29-1
clone_size: .
j_call: TRBJ1-1
cdr3_aa: CSVKSVSMNTEAFF

cdr3_length: 17
v_call: TRBV14
clone_size: .
j_call: TRBJ2-7
cdr3_aa: CASSPGTSGGKFYEQYF

cdr3_length: 13
v_call: TRBV2
clone_size: .
j_call: TRBJ1-5
cdr3_aa: CASRSGGNQPQHF

cdr3_length: 14
v_call: TRBV4-1
clone_size: .
j_call: TRBJ2-5
cdr3_aa: CASSQAGQAETQYF

cdr3_length: 14
v_call: TRBV6-1
clone_size: .
j_call: TRBJ1-6
cdr3_aa: CATLERSFGSPLHF

cdr3_length: 17
v_call: TRBV4-1
clone_size: once
j_call: TRBJ1-2
cdr3_aa: CASSQDMSGVLIYGYTF

cdr3_length: 16
v_call: TRBV7-8
clone_size: .
j_call: TRBJ1-5
cdr3_aa: CASSLLPGERDQPQHF

cdr3_length: 16
v_call: TRBV28
clone_size: .
j_call: TRBJ1-6
cdr3_aa: CASSFPRGSYNSPLHF

cdr3_length: 16
v_call: TRBV27
clone_size: .
j_call: TRBJ1-1
cdr3_aa: CASLAGGVNMNTEAFF

cdr3_length: 15
v_call: TRBV28
clone_size: few
j_call: TRBJ1-4
cdr3_aa: CASSSLLDRREKLFF